This is a list of T cell receptor beta chains from one sample in a study of OX40 agonist ivuxolimab in advanced cancers. The table came from immunoSEQ multiplex PCR; TCRdb's copy has only in-frame clones and leaves some out. The sample holds tens of thousands of clones, 70% to 90% seen once. Specimen: CD4+ or CD8+ T cells sorted from blood, collected in a trial of the OX40 agonist ivuxolimab. All receptors come from an adult with an advanced solid tumor such as melanoma, head and neck, liver or kidney cancer. Each CDR3 is given with its conserved first and last residue. The D gene is left open where the match is weak. Clone size is given for some rows only: seen once, a few or many times, or a class if the clone is expanded.

V: TRBV7-9
J: TRBJ2-1
size: -
D: -
CDR3: CASSLTLGVNEQFF
DNA: TGTGCCAGCAGCTTGACCCTCGGGGTAAATGAGCAGTTCTTC

V: TRBV27
J: TRBJ2-3
size: -
D: TRBD2
CDR3: CASSPSVALGGGDTQYF
DNA: TGTGCCAGCAGTCCATCAGTAGCTCTAGGCGGGGGGGATACGCAGTATTTT

V: TRBV18
J: TRBJ2-1
size: -
D: TRBD1
CDR3: CASSPGQPAEQFF
DNA: TGTGCCAGCTCGCCGGGACAGCCAGCTGAGCAGTTCTTC

V: TRBV21-1
J: TRBJ1-5
size: few
D: -
CDR3: CASSKPTTRDRDPQPQHF
DNA: TGTGCCAGCAGCAAACCCACAACCCGGGACAGGGATCCTCAGCCCCAGCATTTT

V: TRBV7-2
J: TRBJ2-1
size: -
D: -
CDR3: CASSLVWETGNEQFF
DNA: TGTGCCAGCAGCTTAGTATGGGAGACAGGAAATGAGCAGTTCTTC

V: TRBV5-4
J: TRBJ2-7
size: -
D: -
CDR3: CASSFLGSQAEQYF
DNA: TGTGCCAGCAGCTTTCTCGGGTCACAGGCTGAGCAGTACTTC

V: TRBV2
J: TRBJ1-4
size: -
D: TRBD1
CDR3: CASSQQGRGEKLFF
DNA: TGTGCCAGCAGTCAACAGGGGCGCGGTGAAAAACTGTTTTTT

V: TRBV5-1
J: TRBJ2-1
size: -
D: -
CDR3: CASSLAASAYDNEQFF
DNA: TGCGCCAGCAGCTTGGCCGCTAGCGCCTATGACAATGAGCAGTTCTTC

V: TRBV7-9
J: TRBJ2-1
size: -
D: -
CDR3: CASSDDGSYNEQFF
DNA: TGTGCCAGCAGCGACGACGGTTCCTACAATGAGCAGTTCTTC

V: TRBV4-2
J: TRBJ2-3
size: -
D: -
CDR3: CASSPEGMGGTDTQYF
DNA: TGTGCCAGCAGCCCCGAGGGTATGGGGGGCACAGATACGCAGTATTTT

V: TRBV5-6
J: TRBJ2-2
size: -
D: -
CDR3: CASSFFSGNSGELFF
DNA: TGTGCCAGCAGCTTTTTTTCAGGGAACTCCGGGGAGCTGTTTTTT

V: TRBV18
J: TRBJ2-3
size: -
D: TRBD2
CDR3: CASSPGQRGRFTDTQYF
DNA: TGTGCCAGCTCACCGGGCCAGCGGGGCCGATTTACAGATACGCAGTATTTT

V: TRBV4-1
J: TRBJ2-3
size: -
D: -
CDR3: CASSLRGGKGDTDTQYF
DNA: TGCGCCAGCAGCCTAAGGGGGGGGAAAGGGGACACAGATACGCAGTATTTT

V: TRBV20-1
J: TRBJ2-7
size: -
D: -
CDR3: CSASGDYEQYF
DNA: TGCAGTGCTTCAGGAGACTACGAGCAGTACTTC

V: TRBV11-3
J: TRBJ2-6
size: few
D: -
CDR3: CASSPGLGQSGANVLTF
DNA: TGTGCCAGCAGCCCAGGTTTGGGGCAAAGTGGGGCCAACGTCCTGACTTTC

V: TRBV5-6
J: TRBJ2-7
size: -
D: -
CDR3: CASSSEGGSGEQYF
DNA: TGTGCCAGCAGCTCAGAGGGGGGTTCAGGAGAGCAGTACTTC

V: TRBV6-9
J: TRBJ2-5
size: -
D: TRBD2
CDR3: CASSPRTSQETQYF
DNA: TGTGCCAGCAGTCCACGGACTAGCCAAGAGACCCAGTACTTC

V: TRBV7-9
J: TRBJ1-2
size: -
D: -
CDR3: CASSLDGARGYTF
DNA: TGTGCCAGCAGCTTAGATGGGGCGCGCGGCTACACCTTC

V: TRBV6-1
J: TRBJ1-2
size: -
D: -
CDR3: CASSEWAGYGYTF
DNA: TGTGCCAGCAGTGAATGGGCAGGGTATGGCTACACCTTC

V: TRBV15
J: TRBJ2-7
size: -
D: -
CDR3: CATSRDPGQGYEQYF
DNA: TGTGCCACCAGCAGAGACCCCGGGCAGGGGTACGAGCAGTACTTC

V: TRBV4-2
J: TRBJ2-1
size: -
D: TRBD2
CDR3: CASSQIAGGDRPWTFF
DNA: TGTGCCAGCAGCCAAATAGCGGGAGGGGATCGCCCCTGGACGTTCTTC